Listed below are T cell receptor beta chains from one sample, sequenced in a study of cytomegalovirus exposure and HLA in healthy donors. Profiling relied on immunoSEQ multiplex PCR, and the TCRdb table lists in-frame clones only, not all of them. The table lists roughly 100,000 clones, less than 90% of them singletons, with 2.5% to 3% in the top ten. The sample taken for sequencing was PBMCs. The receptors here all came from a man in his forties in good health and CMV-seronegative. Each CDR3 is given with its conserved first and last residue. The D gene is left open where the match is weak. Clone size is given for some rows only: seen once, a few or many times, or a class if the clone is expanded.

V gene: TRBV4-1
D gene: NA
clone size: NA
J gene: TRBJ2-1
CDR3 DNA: TGCGCCAGCAGCCTCTACAGGGATTACAATGAGCAGTTCTTC
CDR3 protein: CASSLYRDYNEQFF

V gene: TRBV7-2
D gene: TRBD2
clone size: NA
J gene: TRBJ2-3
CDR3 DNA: TGTGCCAGCAGCCCCCGGAGCGGGGGGGCCGTAGATACGCAGTATTTT
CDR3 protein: CASSPRSGGAVDTQYF

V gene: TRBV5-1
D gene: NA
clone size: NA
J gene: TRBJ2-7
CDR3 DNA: TGCGCCAGCAGCTTGGGATCAGGGCAGCAGTACTTC
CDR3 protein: CASSLGSGQQYF

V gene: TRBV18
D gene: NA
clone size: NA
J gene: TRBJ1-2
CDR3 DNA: TGTGCCAGCTCACCACCCGCTTGGCAGGGCGTCGGCTACACCTTC
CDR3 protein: CASSPPAWQGVGYTF

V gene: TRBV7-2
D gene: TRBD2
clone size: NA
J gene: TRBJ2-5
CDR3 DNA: TGTGCCAGCAGCCTAGCGGGGGGTACAAAGGCCCAGTACTTC
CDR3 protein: CASSLAGGTKAQYF

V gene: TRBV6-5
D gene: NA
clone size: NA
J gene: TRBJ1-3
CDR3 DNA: TGTGCCAGCAGTCCGTACAGTGGAAACACCATATATTTT
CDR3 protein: CASSPYSGNTIYF

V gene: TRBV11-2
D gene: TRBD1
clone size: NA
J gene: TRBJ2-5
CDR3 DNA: TGTGCCAGCAGCCAACAGGGGGCTCAAGAGACCCAGTACTTC
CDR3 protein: CASSQQGAQETQYF

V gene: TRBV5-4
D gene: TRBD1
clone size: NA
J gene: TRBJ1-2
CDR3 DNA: TGTGCCAGCAGCTTACGACCGGGACAGGGTCTTTCGGGCGATGGCTACACCTTC
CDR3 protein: CASSLRPGQGLSGDGYTF

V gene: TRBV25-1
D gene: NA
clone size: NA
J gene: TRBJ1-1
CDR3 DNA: TGTGCCAGCAGCAGAGCGACGATCACTGAAGCTTTCTTT
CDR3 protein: CASSRATITEAFF

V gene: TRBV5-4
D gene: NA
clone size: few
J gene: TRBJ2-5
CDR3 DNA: TGCGCCAGCAGCCAAGGGGTCCAAGAGACCCAGTACTTC
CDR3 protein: CASSQGVQETQYF

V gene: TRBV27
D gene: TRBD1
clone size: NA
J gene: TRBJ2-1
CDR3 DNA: TGTGCCAGCAGTTCCGTGGACAGGGGATACAATGAGCAGTTCTTC
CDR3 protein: CASSSVDRGYNEQFF

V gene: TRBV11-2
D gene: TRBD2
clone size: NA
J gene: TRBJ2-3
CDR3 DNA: TGTGCCAGCGTGAGGACCTTAGCGGGGGAAACCACAGATACGCAGTATTTT
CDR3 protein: CASVRTLAGETTDTQYF

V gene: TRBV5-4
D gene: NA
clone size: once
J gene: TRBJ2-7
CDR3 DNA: TGTGCCAGCAGCTTGGGAGGACAGAGCTACGAGCAGTACTTC
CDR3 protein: CASSLGGQSYEQYF

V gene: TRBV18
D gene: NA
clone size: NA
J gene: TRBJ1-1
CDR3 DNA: TGTGCCAGCTTAAATAGGGGTGACACTGAAGCTTTCTTT
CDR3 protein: CASLNRGDTEAFF

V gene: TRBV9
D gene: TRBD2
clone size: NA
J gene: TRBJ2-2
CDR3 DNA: TGTGCCAGCAGCGCAGGGACTAGCGGCGCGAACACCGGGGAGCTGTTTTTT
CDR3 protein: CASSAGTSGANTGELFF

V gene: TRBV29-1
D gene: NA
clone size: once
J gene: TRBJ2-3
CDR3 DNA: TGCAGCGTTGGGGGCAGGGGAGAGACAGATACGCAGTATTTT
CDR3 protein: CSVGGRGETDTQYF

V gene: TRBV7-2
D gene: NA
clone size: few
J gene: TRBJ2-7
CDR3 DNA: TGTGCCAGCAGCTTAGCGAGTACAGATCCATACGAGCAGTACTTC
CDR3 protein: CASSLASTDPYEQYF

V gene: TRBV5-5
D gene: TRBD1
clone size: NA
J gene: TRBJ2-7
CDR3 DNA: TGTGCCAGCAGCTTTACCCTGACAGGGGCTTACGAGCAGTACTTC
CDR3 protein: CASSFTLTGAYEQYF

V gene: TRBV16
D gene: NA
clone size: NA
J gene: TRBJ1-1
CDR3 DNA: TGTGCCAGCAGCCATACGGACCCCTTTTTTGACCGGGACTTT
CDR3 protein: CASSHTDPFFDRDF

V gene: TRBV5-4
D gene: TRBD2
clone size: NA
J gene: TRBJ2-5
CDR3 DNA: TGTGCCAGCAGCCCTGGACTAGCGGGGCCCCAAGAGACCCAGTACTTC
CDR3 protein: CASSPGLAGPQETQYF

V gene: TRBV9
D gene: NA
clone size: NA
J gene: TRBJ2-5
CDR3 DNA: TGTGCCAGCAGCGTAGACGGGGTACGGGAGACCCAGTACTTC
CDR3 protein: CASSVDGVRETQYF

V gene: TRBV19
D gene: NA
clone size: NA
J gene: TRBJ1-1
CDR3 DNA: TGTGCCAGTAGCCACGCGGGGGGCGCCGAAGCTTTCTTT
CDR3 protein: CASSHAGGAEAFF

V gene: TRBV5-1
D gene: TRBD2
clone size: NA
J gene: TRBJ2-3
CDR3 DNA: TGCGCCAGCAGCTTGGCGGGGAGCGGGGGAAACACAGATACGCAGTATTTT
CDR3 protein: CASSLAGSGGNTDTQYF

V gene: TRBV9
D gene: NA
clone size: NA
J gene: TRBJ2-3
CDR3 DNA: TGTGCCAGCAGCGTAGGCGTCACCACAGATACGCAGTATTTT
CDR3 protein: CASSVGVTTDTQYF

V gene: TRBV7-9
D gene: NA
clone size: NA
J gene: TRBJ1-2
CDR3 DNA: TGTGCCAGCAGCCCCCCGACACGAACCCCTCTGCATGGCTACACCTTC
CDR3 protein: CASSPPTRTPLHGYTF

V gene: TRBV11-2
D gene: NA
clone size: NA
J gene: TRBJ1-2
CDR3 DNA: TGTGCCAGCAGCTTAGTACAGGGTAGTGGCTACACCTTC
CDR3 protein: CASSLVQGSGYTF

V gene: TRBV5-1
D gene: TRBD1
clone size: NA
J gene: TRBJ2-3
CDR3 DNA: TGCGCCAGCAGCGTAAGATGGACAGGGGGCACAGATACGCAGTATTTT
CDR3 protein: CASSVRWTGGTDTQYF

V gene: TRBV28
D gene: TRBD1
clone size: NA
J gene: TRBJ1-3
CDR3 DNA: TGTGCCAGCAGTTTATCCTTCGGGACAGGATCCCAACACTCTGGAAACACCATATATTTT
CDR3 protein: CASSLSFGTGSQHSGNTIYF

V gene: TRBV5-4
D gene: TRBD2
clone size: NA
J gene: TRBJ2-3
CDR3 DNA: TGTGCCAGCAGCCGGGAGGGGACGCAGTATTTT
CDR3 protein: CASSREGTQYF

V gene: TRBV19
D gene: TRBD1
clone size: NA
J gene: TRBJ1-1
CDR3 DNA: TGTGCCAGTCAACCGGGACAGAGCGGCACTGAAGCTTTCTTT
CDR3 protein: CASQPGQSGTEAFF

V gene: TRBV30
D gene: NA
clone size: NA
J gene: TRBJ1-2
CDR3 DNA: TGTGCCTGGAGTCGCGTGGGAGGAACCATAGCTAACTATGGCTACACCTTC
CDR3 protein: CAWSRVGGTIANYGYTF

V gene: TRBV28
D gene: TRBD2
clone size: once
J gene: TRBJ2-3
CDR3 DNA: TGTGCCAGCAGTCCCATACTAGCGGGGGGCACAGATACGCAGTATTTT
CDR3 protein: CASSPILAGGTDTQYF

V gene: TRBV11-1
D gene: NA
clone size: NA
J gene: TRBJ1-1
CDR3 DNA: TGTGCCAGCAGCTCGGACAGTTACACTGAAGCTTTCTTT
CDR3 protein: CASSSDSYTEAFF

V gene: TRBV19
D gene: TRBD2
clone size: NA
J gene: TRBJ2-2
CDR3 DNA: TGTGCCAGTAGTATCGGACTAGCGGGGGTTAACACCGGGGAGCTGTTTTTT
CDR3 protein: CASSIGLAGVNTGELFF

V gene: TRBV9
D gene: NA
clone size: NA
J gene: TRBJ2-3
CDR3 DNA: TGTGCCAGCAGCCCTGCGAGCGGCACGGCCGCGGTTACGCAGTATTTT
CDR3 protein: CASSPASGTAAVTQYF

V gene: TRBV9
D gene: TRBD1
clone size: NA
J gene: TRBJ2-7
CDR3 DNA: TGTGCCAGCAGCCCATACCGGGACAGCTCCTACGAGCAGTACTTC
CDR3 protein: CASSPYRDSSYEQYF

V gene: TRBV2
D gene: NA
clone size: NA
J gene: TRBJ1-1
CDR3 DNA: TGTGCCAGCGGTGCGGGGGCTTTCTTT
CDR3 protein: CASGAGAFF

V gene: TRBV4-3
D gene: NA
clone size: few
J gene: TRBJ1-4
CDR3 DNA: TGCGCCAGCAGCCAAGTTTCGGGAGTAAATGAAAAACTGTTTTTT
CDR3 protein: CASSQVSGVNEKLFF

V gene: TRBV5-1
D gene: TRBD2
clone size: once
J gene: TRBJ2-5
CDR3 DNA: TGCGCCAGCAGCCACGGACTAGCGGGGGGCCCTCAAGAGACCCAGTACTTC
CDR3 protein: CASSHGLAGGPQETQYF

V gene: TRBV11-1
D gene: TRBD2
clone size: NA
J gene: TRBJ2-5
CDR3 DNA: TGTGCCAGCAGCCATAGCGGGGGGGCGCGAGAGACCCAGTACTTC
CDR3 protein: CASSHSGGARETQYF

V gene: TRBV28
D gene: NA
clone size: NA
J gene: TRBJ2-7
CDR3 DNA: TGTGCCAGCACTACCTCCTACGAGCAGTACTTC
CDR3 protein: CASTTSYEQYF

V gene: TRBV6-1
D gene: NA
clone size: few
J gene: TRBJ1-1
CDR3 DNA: TGTGCCAGCAGCCCCCCTCTTAACACTGAAGCTTTCTTT
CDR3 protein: CASSPPLNTEAFF

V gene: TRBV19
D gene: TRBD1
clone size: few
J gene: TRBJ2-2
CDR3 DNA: TGTGCCAGTAGTGGGACAGGGACGTTGACCGGGGAGCTGTTTTTT
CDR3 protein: CASSGTGTLTGELFF

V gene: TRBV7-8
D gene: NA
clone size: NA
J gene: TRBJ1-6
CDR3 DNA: TGTGCCAGCAGCTTGCTACGGTGGTATAATTCACCCCTCCACTTT
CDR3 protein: CASSLLRWYNSPLHF

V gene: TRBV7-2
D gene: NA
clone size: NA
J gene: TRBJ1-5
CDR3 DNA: TGTGCCAGCAGCTCCAACAGGGTTAGCAATCAGCCCCAGCATTTT
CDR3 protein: CASSSNRVSNQPQHF